A single sample gave rise to the 25 T cell receptor beta chains below, sequenced in a study of shared clonotypes between healthy human individuals. Clones were sequenced by immunoSEQ multiplex PCR, and TCRdb holds only the in-frame ones, with some missing. The data hold 500,000 to 550,000 clones, with around 96% observed a single time. The sequenced material came from naive CD4+ T cells sorted from blood. Subset reported: CD45RA+ positively selected. All receptors come from a woman in her 30s in good health.

The chain uses TRBV7-9 and TRBJ2-2, with TRBD1 identical over 11 bases. After removal of 3 bases from V and 4 bases from J, the junction contained 7 bases not matched to a gene. The CDR3 is made up of 17 amino acids. Germline V CDR1 and CDR2: SEHNR, FQNEAQ (reference sequence). CDR3 sequence: CASSFLGTGGFTGELFF. The DNA of the CDR3 is TGTGCCAGCAGCTTCCTTGGGACAGGGGGGTTCACCGGGGAGCTGTTTTTT.

The chain recombines TRBV9 with TRBJ2-5, with D possibly being TRBD1 (6 bases). Trimming left V 4 bases short and J 1 base short, with 17 bases between. Germline V lookup: CDR1 SGDLS, CDR2 YYNGEE. This CDR3 spans 16 amino acids. The DNA for the CDR3 is TGTGCCAGCAGCCCGGGGACAAGACATACCCAAGAGACCCAGTACTTC. Encoded protein: CASSPGTRHTQETQYF.

The chain uses TRBV9 and TRBJ1-4; D not certain. The CDR3 loop spans 16 amino acids. Germline values: CDR1 SGDLS, CDR2 YYNGEE. V was shortened by 0 bases and J by 4 bases, with 13 bases between the two germline ends. The CDR3 sequence: CASSVGSGSFNEKLFF. The CDR3 DNA reads as TGTGCCAGCAGCGTAGGGAGTGGCAGCTTTAATGAAAAACTGTTTTTT.

Comments on this clone: Different DNA sequences within this sample yield the same CDR3. This rearrangement joins TRBV11-3 to TRBJ1-1; D not certain. Germline CDR1 and CDR2: SGHNT and YENEEA. The CDR3 covers 12 residues. Trimming removed 4 bases from V and 1 base from J, with 4 bases in between. CDR3 sequence: CASSSANTEAFF. CDR3 in DNA: TGTGCCAGCAGCTCGGCGAACACTGAAGCTTTCTTT.

The chain has TRBV29-1 and TRBJ2-7, with D possibly called TRBD1 or TRBD2 (6 bases each). V was trimmed by 4 bases and J by 2 bases, leaving 15 bases between them. The CDR3 spans 14 residues. CDR1 is SQVTM and CDR2 is ANQGSEA in the germline V gene. The CDR3 reads CSVVRGDGAYEQYF. The CDR3 bases are TGCAGCGTTGTAAGGGGGGATGGAGCCTACGAGCAGTACTTC.

V is TRBV18 and J is TRBJ1-5; no reliable D call. The V end lost 3 bases, the J end lost 7 bases, and 13 bases lay between the germline ends. The CDR3 totals 14 residues. CDR1 and CDR2 (germline): KGHSH, LQKENI. This chain's CDR3 is CASSPDPGGQPQHF. The CDR3 nucleotides are TGTGCCAGCTCACCGGACCCTGGTGGGCAGCCCCAGCATTTT.

The V gene is TRBV14, the J gene TRBJ2-7; 10 bases fit TRBD2. The CDR3 has 16 residues. V lost 4 bases and J lost 0; bases outside the gene matches: 6. Germline V gene data show CDR1 as SGHDN and CDR2 as FVKESK. Here the CDR3 reads CASSLMSSGSSYEQYF. The CDR3 DNA reads as TGTGCCAGCAGCCTAATGTCTAGCGGGAGCTCCTACGAGCAGTACTTC.

Only one count was recorded for this clone. V is TRBV27 and J is TRBJ2-5; 9 bases fit TRBD2. CDR1 and CDR2 from the germline V gene are MNHEY and SMNVEV (reference sequence). Trimming cost V 3 bases and J 5 bases; bases outside gene matches: 10. This CDR3 contains 16 residues. The CDR3 here is CASSLRAAGGLETQYF. CDR3 sequence (DNA): TGTGCCAGCAGTTTGCGTGCGGCGGGAGGGTTGGAGACCCAGTACTTC.

V and J are TRBV5-8 and TRBJ2-7; TRBD2 aligns across 9 bases. The CDR3 is 16 amino acids. Losses at the gene ends were 0 bases for V and 5 bases for J; bases not matched to a gene: 9. Germline assignment: CDR1 SGHTS and CDR2 YDEGEE. Here the CDR3 reads CASSLAWLAGSHEQYF. In nucleotides, the CDR3 is TGTGCCAGCAGCTTGGCGTGGCTAGCGGGATCCCACGAGCAGTACTTC.

This clone was detected once. The chain employs TRBV6-5 and TRBJ2-7, with no clear D. The germline CDR1 and CDR2 sequences are MNHEY and SVGAGI. The CDR3 has 15 amino acids. Between the trimmed V and J ends, which lost 2 bases and 2 bases, there was a span of 13 bases. CDR3 loop: CASSYGIATAYEQYF. DNA for the CDR3: TGTGCCAGCAGTTACGGGATAGCTACCGCCTACGAGCAGTACTTC.

The gene calls are TRBV28 and TRBJ2-1; weak D call: TRBD2 (6 bases). In germline, CDR1 is MDHEN, CDR2 SYDVKM. The V and J ends lost 4 bases and 7 bases respectively, with 17 bases between them. The length of the CDR3 is 15 residues. The CDR3 region is CASSSEGSGRNEQFF. CDR3 nucleotides: TGTGCCAGCAGTTCGGAGGGATCTGGGAGGAATGAGCAGTTCTTC.

CDR3 in DNA: TGTGCCAGCAGCGCCAGGGACAGGGCTCGTCAGACCCAGTACTTC. Amino acid sequence: CASSARDRARQTQYF. The chain joins TRBV9 to TRBJ2-5, with TRBD1 matching over 9 bases. This CDR3 spans 15 amino acids. V gave up 3 bases and J gave up 6 bases; unmatched junction bases: 9. Germline CDR1 and CDR2: SGDLS and YYNGEE.

V and J are TRBV18 and TRBJ1-1, with no clear D. With 2 bases removed from V and 2 bases from J, the gap between germline ends came to 9 bases. The CDR3 extends over 14 amino acids. CDR1 is KGHSH, CDR2 LQKENI, per germline. CDR3 amino acids: CASSPSRTNTEAFF. The CDR3 DNA follows: TGTGCCAGCTCACCATCCCGGACTAACACTGAAGCTTTCTTT.

V and J are TRBV7-8 and TRBJ1-1; D remains unclear. V lost 5 bases and J 2 bases, leaving 12 bases between the germline ends. The CDR3 has 14 residues. Germline lookup yields CDR1 SGHVS and CDR2 FQNEAQ. The chain's CDR3 is CASSPRLSNTEAFF. The CDR3 coding sequence is TGTGCCAGCAGCCCTAGGCTATCCAACACTGAAGCTTTCTTT.

The chain is built from TRBV28 and TRBJ1-3; the D is unclear. The ends were cut back, 8 bases at V and 4 bases at J, with 6 bases in the middle. Germline V CDR1 and CDR2: MDHEN, SYDVKM. This CDR3 region has 11 residues. The CDR3 DNA follows: TGTGCCAGCTGTTCCGGAAACACCATATATTTT. It is translated as CASCSGNTIYF. The whole variable domain, filled in from reference TRBV28 and TRBJ1-3, reads DVKVTQSSRYLVKRTGEKVFLECVQDMDHENMFWYRQDPGLGLRLIYFSYDVKMKEKGDIPEGYSVSREKKERFSLILESASTNQTSMYLCASCSGNTIYFGEGSWLTVV.

V gene TRBV10-3 combines with J gene TRBJ2-7, with TRBD1 identical over 9 bases. With 4 bases clipped from V and 2 bases from J, the junction kept 9 bases outside the gene matches. CDR3 length: 16 residues. Germline CDR1 and CDR2: ENHRY and SYGVKD. CDR3 loop: CAISVGQGARPYEQYF. In DNA form, the CDR3 reads TGTGCCATCAGTGTGGGACAGGGAGCGAGACCCTACGAGCAGTACTTC.

This clone was observed a few times. The rearrangement joins TRBV2 to TRBJ2-3, with D tentatively TRBD1 (7 bases). The V gene's germline CDR1 is SNHLY and CDR2 FYNNEI. V was pared by 5 bases and J by 2 bases, with 14 bases between. This CDR3 contains 15 residues. CDR3 bases: TGTGCCAGCAGTCGCGGGACAGCGAACACAGATACGCAGTATTTT. Protein sequence: CASSRGTANTDTQYF.

The chain has TRBV19 and TRBJ1-5; TRBD1 is a possible D gene (6 bases). V was cut by 11 bases and J by 4 bases, with 27 bases left in between. Germline V gives CDR1 LNHDA, CDR2 SQIVND (reference sequence). The CDR3 covers 17 residues. CDR3 sequence: CAPFLIREGGSNQPQHF. CDR3 nucleotide sequence: TGTGCCCCGTTCCTAATACGCGAGGGGGGTTCTAATCAGCCCCAGCATTTT.

V and J are TRBV27 and TRBJ2-7, with TRBD2 matching over 13 bases. The CDR3 runs 14 residues. Germline V CDR1 and CDR2: MNHEY, SMNVEV (reference sequence). V lost 8 bases, J lost 3 bases, and 4 bases stayed unmatched. CDR3 sequence (DNA): TGTGCCAGCGGAGGACTAGCGGGGGTCTACGAGCAGTACTTC. Translated: CASGGLAGVYEQYF.

J is TRBJ1-1 and V is TRBV5-5; D is unclear. CDR1 SGHKS and CDR2 YYEKEE come from the germline V gene (reference sequence). V gave up 3 bases and J gave up 2 bases, with 11 bases separating them. This CDR3 comprises 14 residues. For the CDR3, the DNA is TGTGCCAGCAGCTCAGGTTTGAGTAACACTGAAGCTTTCTTT. The encoded protein is CASSSGLSNTEAFF.

V and J are TRBV2 and TRBJ2-6; D not certain. V was trimmed by 4 bases and J by 2 bases, leaving 6 bases between them. CDR1 and CDR2 (germline): SNHLY, FYNNEI. The CDR3 is 14 amino acids. The CDR3 spells CASSANTGANVLTF. The CDR3 bases are TGTGCCAGCAGTGCGAATACTGGGGCCAACGTCCTGACTTTC.

This clone was seen a single time. The sample contains more than one DNA sequence encoding this CDR3. The rearrangement uses TRBV5-1 and TRBJ1-5, with a possible D match to TRBD1 (6 bases). This CDR3 has 14 amino acids. Germline CDR1 reads SGHRS; CDR2 reads YFSETQ. V gave up 0 bases and J gave up 4 bases, with 8 bases separating them. This chain's CDR3 is CASSLGTENQPQHF. CDR3 DNA: TGCGCCAGCAGCTTGGGGACAGAGAATCAGCCCCAGCATTTT.

The rearrangement uses TRBV25-1 and TRBJ2-7; 9 nucleotides agree with TRBD1. The CDR3 has 14 amino acids. V lost 4 bases to trimming and J lost 8 bases; unmatched junction nucleotides: 9. Germline CDR1 and CDR2: MGHDK and SYGVNS. This CDR3 is CASSVPGQGLKQYF. The CDR3 bases are TGTGCCAGCAGTGTACCGGGACAGGGTTTAAAGCAGTACTTC.

The chain links TRBV28 to TRBJ2-7; possibly TRBD2 for D (6 bases). The ends were cut back, 2 bases at V and 3 bases at J, with 17 bases in the middle. The CDR3 totals 16 residues. Germline V gene lookup returns CDR1 MDHEN and CDR2 SYDVKM. The DNA of the CDR3 is TGTGCCAGCAGTTTAGCGGGGCAGGGTGGCCTCTACGAGCAGTACTTC. Amino acid sequence: CASSLAGQGGLYEQYF.

The chain carries TRBV28 and TRBJ2-1; D uncertain. Deletions cut 1 base from V and 9 bases from J, with 4 bases between. The germline V gene has CDR1 MDHEN and CDR2 SYDVKM. The CDR3 length is 11 residues. For the CDR3, the DNA is TGTGCCAGCAGTTTATATAGTGAGCAGTTCTTC. Translated: CASSLYSEQFF.